Listed below are T cell receptor beta chains from one sample, sequenced in a study of T cells in Graves' hyperthyroidism and ophthalmopathy. TCRdb recomputed calls from the multiplex PCR reads with MiXCR, one row per CDR3 protein. This sample has nearly 750,000 distinct CDR3 sequences, with about a third found just once. The sample was blood. These receptors were obtained from a woman in her 40s with Graves' hyperthyroidism. Each CDR3 is given with its conserved first and last residue. Each record gives: D gene, V gene, J gene, CDR3 protein. A D gene is named only where the DNA matches it firmly.

D gene: TRBD1
V gene: TRBV24-1
J gene: TRBJ1-1
CDR3 protein: CATRDRLHTEAFF

D gene: .
V gene: TRBV27
J gene: TRBJ1-1
CDR3 protein: CASGGFSVNTEAFF

D gene: .
V gene: TRBV5-4
J gene: TRBJ2-6
CDR3 protein: CASSPTEGLWVLTF

D gene: TRBD1
V gene: TRBV5-6
J gene: TRBJ1-6
CDR3 protein: CASGLQDRGNNSPLHF

D gene: .
V gene: TRBV12-5
J gene: TRBJ2-5
CDR3 protein: CASGFGSKETQYF

D gene: .
V gene: TRBV19
J gene: TRBJ2-5
CDR3 protein: CASSIGEETQYF

D gene: TRBD1
V gene: TRBV7-8
J gene: TRBJ1-1
CDR3 protein: CASSFTYVRGRRTEAFF

D gene: .
V gene: TRBV13
J gene: TRBJ2-2
CDR3 protein: CANEGPGELFF

D gene: .
V gene: TRBV5-1
J gene: TRBJ2-7
CDR3 protein: CASSPGRGIGYEQYF

D gene: .
V gene: TRBV7-2
J gene: TRBJ1-2
CDR3 protein: CASSRGGPDYGYTF

D gene: .
V gene: TRBV7-2
J gene: TRBJ1-5
CDR3 protein: CASGLGAGIETQHF

D gene: TRBD1
V gene: TRBV5-5
J gene: TRBJ2-7
CDR3 protein: CASSSKNGQVKSYEQYF

D gene: .
V gene: TRBV29-1
J gene: TRBJ1-2
CDR3 protein: CSADRGNGYTF

D gene: TRBD2
V gene: TRBV5-6
J gene: TRBJ2-5
CDR3 protein: CASSLASLAGFQETQYF

D gene: TRBD2
V gene: TRBV5-1
J gene: TRBJ2-2
CDR3 protein: CASSRTSGSRELFF